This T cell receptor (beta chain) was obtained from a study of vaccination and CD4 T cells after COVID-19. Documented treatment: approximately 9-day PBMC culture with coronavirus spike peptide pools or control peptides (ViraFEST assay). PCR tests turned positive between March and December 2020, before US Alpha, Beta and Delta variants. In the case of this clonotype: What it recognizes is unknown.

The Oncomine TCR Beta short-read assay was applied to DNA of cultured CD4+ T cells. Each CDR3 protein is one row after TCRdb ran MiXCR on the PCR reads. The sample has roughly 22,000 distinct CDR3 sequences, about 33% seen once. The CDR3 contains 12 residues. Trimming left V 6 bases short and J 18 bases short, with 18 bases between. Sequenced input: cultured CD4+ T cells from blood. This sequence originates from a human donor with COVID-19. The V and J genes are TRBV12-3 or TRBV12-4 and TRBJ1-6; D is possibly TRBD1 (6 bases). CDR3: CASSIGQLAPHF. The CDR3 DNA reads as TGTGCCAGCAGCATAGGACAGCTAGCACCCCACTTT.